This TCR beta chain was sequenced during a study of blood T cell repertoires in COVID-19. Original handling: Amplifying reference gene primers gave estimates of nucleated cell counts. The repertoire was sequenced with immunoSEQ multiplex PCR; TCRdb's copy has only in-frame clones and lacks some. V, J and clone size are those of that table, while D and trimming were read from the DNA. The data show approximately 390,000 clones, roughly 90% seen once. Germline lookup yields CDR1 SGHDT and CDR2 YYEEEE. V was pared by 2 bases and J by 0 bases, with 14 bases between. This CDR3 contains 16 residues. The sequenced sample consisted of PBMCs or T cells enriched from blood (not recorded which). The V and J genes are TRBV5-6 and TRBJ1-1, with a weak D call TRBD1 (6 bases). The TCR was taken from a woman between 40 and 50 years old with acute COVID-19. The CDR3 DNA is TGTGCCAGCAGCTTTTTACCGGGACAACTGAACACTGAAGCTTTCTTT. Translating it yields CASSFLPGQLNTEAFF.